These T cell receptor beta chains were read from a single sample in a study of radiotherapy plus CTLA-4 blockade in lung cancer. Clones were read by immunoSEQ multiplex PCR, and TCRdb kept only the in-frame ones, dropping some. The table has tens of thousands of clones, approximately 86% seen once. This sample comprised peripheral blood, obtained from a patient treated with radiotherapy plus ipilimumab. The receptors shown here come from a human donor with non-small cell lung cancer who had stable disease on radiotherapy plus ipilimumab. Each CDR3 is given with its conserved first and last residue. D genes are given only for firm matches. Where a row states a size, it is once, few, many or the class of an expanded clone; other rows omit it.

>TRBD2|TRBJ2-3|TRBV7-6|NA
CASSRTSGGSGTDTQYF
TGTGCCAGCAGCCGGACTAGCGGGGGGAGTGGCACAGATACGCAGTATTTT
>NA|TRBJ1-2|TRBV5-1|NA
CASSLVGEGVDNYGYTF
TGCGCCAGCAGCTTGGTAGGGGAAGGTGTTGATAACTATGGCTACACCTTC
>TRBD2|TRBJ2-1|TRBV7-2|NA
CASAQLAGVNEQFF
TGTGCCAGCGCGCAACTAGCGGGGGTGAATGAGCAGTTCTTC
>TRBD2|TRBJ2-3|TRBV11-2|NA
CASSLASGIVTDTQYF
TGTGCCAGCAGCTTAGCTAGCGGGATTGTGACAGATACGCAGTATTTT
>TRBD2|TRBJ2-5|TRBV2|once
CASSQDSGRETQYF
TGTGCCAGCAGCCAAGATAGCGGGAGGGAGACCCAGTACTTC
>TRBD2|TRBJ2-7|TRBV27|NA
CASSLGRTSGYEQYF
TGTGCCAGCAGTTTGGGCCGGACTAGCGGCTACGAGCAGTACTTC
>TRBD1|TRBJ2-7|TRBV5-1|NA
CASSRDRGVSYEQYF
TGCGCCAGCAGTCGGGACAGGGGAGTATCCTACGAGCAGTACTTC
>TRBD2|TRBJ2-5|TRBV27|NA
CASSLRGLAGWETQYF
TGTGCCAGCAGTCTACGGGGACTAGCGGGATGGGAGACCCAGTACTTC
>TRBD1|TRBJ1-2|TRBV30|once
CAWSSGTGYGYTF
TGTGCCTGGAGTTCCGGGACAGGGTATGGCTACACCTTC
>NA|TRBJ1-1|TRBV27|NA
CASTYGVGKLTFF
TGTGCCAGCACTTACGGAGTCGGGAAGTTGACTTTCTTT
>NA|TRBJ2-3|TRBV28|NA
CASSPPAGRWTDTQYF
TGTGCCAGCAGTCCCCCTGCAGGGAGGTGGACAGATACGCAGTATTTT
>NA|TRBJ2-6|TRBV7-3|NA
CASSSGGAGANVLTF
TGTGCCAGCAGCTCAGGAGGGGCCGGGGCCAACGTCCTGACTTTC
>NA|TRBJ1-1|TRBV5-1|NA
CASSPGPGRMNTEAFF
TGCGCCAGCAGCCCTGGACCGGGACGGATGAACACTGAAGCTTTCTTT
>TRBD1|TRBJ1-6|TRBV7-8|NA
CASSSTGANNSPLHF
TGTGCCAGCAGCTCGACAGGGGCTAATAATTCACCCCTCCACTTT
>TRBD1|TRBJ1-5|TRBV28|NA
CASSSGARGGNQPQHF
TGTGCCAGCAGTTCAGGGGCCAGGGGGGGCAATCAGCCCCAGCATTTT
>NA|TRBJ1-1|TRBV9|once
CASSGGEWDTEAFF
TGTGCCAGCAGCGGAGGGGAGTGGGACACTGAAGCTTTCTTT
>NA|TRBJ2-1|TRBV11-2|once
CASSLIGLDTNEQFF
TGTGCCAGCAGCTTGATAGGACTGGATACCAATGAGCAGTTCTTC
>NA|TRBJ1-2|TRBV2|NA
CASSEGTAEGYTF
TGTGCCAGCAGTGAAGGGACAGCAGAAGGCTACACCTTC
>TRBD1|TRBJ2-1|TRBV9|NA
CASGLVEGQGYDEQFF
TGTGCCAGCGGTTTAGTTGAGGGACAGGGGTACGATGAGCAGTTCTTC
>NA|TRBJ2-7|TRBV9|few
CASSAGPRGEQYF
TGTGCCAGCAGCGCGGGGCCCCGGGGAGAGCAGTACTTC
>TRBD1|TRBJ2-1|TRBV27|NA
CASSRHDRVEQFF
TGTGCCAGCAGTCGCCACGACAGGGTTGAGCAGTTCTTC
>TRBD2|TRBJ2-2|TRBV6-4|NA
CASSVLAGAYTGELFF
TGTGCCAGCAGTGTACTAGCGGGAGCTTACACCGGGGAGCTGTTTTTT
>TRBD1|TRBJ2-6|TRBV6-5|NA
CATKQGSGANVLTF
TGTGCCACCAAACAGGGGTCTGGGGCCAACGTCCTGACTTTC
>TRBD2|TRBJ2-1|TRBV27|NA
CASSSLLAGVINEQFF
TGTGCCAGCAGTTCCCTTCTAGCGGGAGTAATAAATGAGCAGTTCTTC
>TRBD1|TRBJ2-1|TRBV15|NA
CATSRAGQAFRNEQFF
TGTGCCACCAGCAGGGCGGGACAGGCCTTTCGGAATGAGCAGTTCTTC
>TRBD2|TRBJ2-1|TRBV30|NA
CAWSGSVAGVHEQFF
TGTGCCTGGAGTGGGTCGGTAGCGGGGGTTCACGAGCAGTTCTTC
>NA|TRBJ2-1|TRBV27|NA
CASSLYSGLSSYNEQFF
TGTGCCAGCAGTTTATATAGCGGATTAAGCTCCTACAATGAGCAGTTCTTC
>NA|TRBJ2-7|TRBV2|NA
CASSEALQQYF
TGTGCCAGCAGTGAAGCGCTTCAGCAGTACTTC
>NA|TRBJ1-3|TRBV30|NA
CAWSILDPGNTIYF
TGTGCCTGGAGTATACTGGATCCTGGAAACACCATATATTTT
>NA|TRBJ1-3|TRBV11-2|NA
CASSRGQVSSGNTIYF
TGTGCCAGCAGCCGTGGTCAGGTGTCCTCTGGAAACACCATATATTTT
>NA|TRBJ2-3|TRBV7-9|NA
CASSLGLSPDTQYF
TGTGCCAGCAGCTTGGGACTGTCCCCAGATACGCAGTATTTT
>NA|TRBJ2-3|TRBV9|NA
CASSSAVSTDTQYF
TGTGCCAGCAGCTCCGCAGTGAGCACAGATACGCAGTATTTT
>NA|TRBJ1-1|TRBV27|NA
CASSARTVNTEAFF
TGTGCCAGCAGTGCGAGAACAGTGAACACTGAAGCTTTCTTT
>NA|TRBJ1-6|TRBV11-1|NA
CASTGEAGVNYNSPLHF
TGTGCCAGCACCGGAGAGGCAGGGGTCAACTATAATTCACCCCTCCACTTT
>TRBD2|TRBJ2-3|TRBV7-9|NA
CASSSGLAGAKIDTQYF
TGTGCCAGCAGCTCGGGACTAGCGGGAGCAAAGATAGATACGCAGTATTTT
>TRBD1|TRBJ2-1|TRBV5-6|NA
CASSYPGQDYNEQFF
TGTGCCAGCAGCTATCCGGGACAGGATTACAATGAGCAGTTCTTC
>TRBD1|TRBJ2-5|TRBV2|NA
CASSKDRGFETQYF
TGTGCCAGCAGTAAGGACAGGGGGTTTGAGACCCAGTACTTC
>NA|TRBJ1-2|TRBV6-6|NA
CASTPQGQKGGYTF
TGTGCCAGTACCCCCCAGGGGCAGAAAGGTGGCTACACCTTC
>TRBD2|TRBJ2-2|TRBV6-1|NA
CASSVASGKSGELFF
TGTGCCAGCAGTGTAGCTAGCGGGAAGAGCGGGGAGCTGTTTTTT
>TRBD1|TRBJ2-5|TRBV7-7|NA
CASSRTGAETQYF
TGTGCCAGCAGCAGGACAGGGGCAGAGACCCAGTACTTC
>NA|TRBJ1-5|TRBV6-1|NA
CASSEGPWGNQPQHF
TGTGCCAGCAGTGAAGGTCCGTGGGGCAATCAGCCCCAGCATTTT
>TRBD2|TRBJ2-3|TRBV5-1|NA
CASSLGSGSTDTQYF
TGCGCCAGCAGCTTGGGTAGCGGGAGCACAGATACGCAGTATTTT
>TRBD2|TRBJ2-1|TRBV11-3|NA
CASSRDPASGRNEQFF
TGTGCCAGCAGCCGAGATCCGGCTAGCGGAAGAAATGAGCAGTTCTTC
>NA|TRBJ2-7|TRBV11-2|NA
CASSAPGLQKFIEQYF
TGTGCCAGCAGCGCCCCGGGACTGCAGAAATTCATAGAGCAGTACTTC
>NA|TRBJ1-3|TRBV5-5|NA
CASSLRQESSGNTIYF
TGTGCCAGCAGCCTTCGACAGGAGAGCTCTGGAAACACCATATATTTT
>TRBD2|TRBJ2-1|TRBV25-1|NA
CASSSGTSGSFEQFF
TGTGCCAGCAGTTCCGGGACTAGCGGGAGTTTTGAGCAGTTCTTC